This T cell receptor beta chain was identified during a study of T cells expressing NK-cell markers. From its re-call of the 5' RACE reads, TCRdb lists each CDR3 protein once, without DNA. This table lists 150,000 to 200,000 distinct CDR3 sequences. Germline V gene data show CDR1 as SGHDN and CDR2 as FVKESK. This CDR3 comprises 13 residues. Sequenced: blood T cells: a sorted CD56 or NKG2C T cell subset, CD4+ or CD8+ T cells, or bulk PBMC T cells (not recorded which). The chain uses TRBV14 and TRBJ2-3. The receptor was isolated from a man aged 18-70 years in good health. The CDR3 protein is CASSHGNPDTQYF.